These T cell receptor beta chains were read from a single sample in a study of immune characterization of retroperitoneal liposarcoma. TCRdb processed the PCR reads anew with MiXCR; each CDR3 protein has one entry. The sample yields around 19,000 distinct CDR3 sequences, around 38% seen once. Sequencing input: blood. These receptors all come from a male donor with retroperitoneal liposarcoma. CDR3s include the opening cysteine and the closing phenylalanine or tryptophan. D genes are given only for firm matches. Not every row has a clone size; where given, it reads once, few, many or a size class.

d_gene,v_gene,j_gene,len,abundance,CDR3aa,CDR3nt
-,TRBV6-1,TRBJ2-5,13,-,CASSEGGKETQYF,TGTGCCAGCAGTGAAGGGGGAAAGGAGACCCAGTACTTC
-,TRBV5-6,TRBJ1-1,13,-,CASSLGVNTEAFF,TGTGCCAGCAGCCTAGGAGTGAACACTGAAGCTTTCTTT
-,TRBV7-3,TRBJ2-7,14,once,CASSLDSSSYEQYF,TGTGCCAGCAGCTTAGACTCCAGCTCCTACGAGCAGTACTTC
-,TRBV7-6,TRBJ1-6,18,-,CASSSDPPMRSYNSPPPF,TGTGCCAGCAGCTCGGACCCTCCCATGAGGTCCTATAATTCACCCCCCCCCTTT
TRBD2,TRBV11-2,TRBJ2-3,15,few,CASSFGGGGTDTQYF,TGTGCCAGCAGCTTCGGTGGGGGGGGCACAGATACGCAGTATTTT
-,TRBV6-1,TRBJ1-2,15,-,CASSDRAVPNYGYTF,TGTGCCAGCAGTGATCGGGCAGTCCCTAACTATGGCTACACCTTC
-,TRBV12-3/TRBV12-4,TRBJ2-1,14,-,CASSLQGGYYEQFF,TGTGCCAGCAGTTTGCAGGGGGGATACTACGAGCAGTTCTTC
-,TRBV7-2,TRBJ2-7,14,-,CASSLVVGKYEQYF,TGTGCCAGCAGCTTAGTTGTGGGCAAGTACGAGCAGTACTTC
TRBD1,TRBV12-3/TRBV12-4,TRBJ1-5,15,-,CASSFDRARDQPQHF,TGTGCCAGCAGTTTCGACAGGGCCCGCGATCAGCCCCAGCATTTT
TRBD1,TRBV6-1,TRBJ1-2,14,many,CASSPQGGGSGYTF,TGTGCCAGCAGTCCCCAGGGAGGGGGCAGTGGCTACACCTTC
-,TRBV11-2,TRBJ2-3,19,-,CASSLVQQLRSTSTDTQYF,TGTGCCAGCAGCTTAGTGCAACAACTACGGTCTACTAGCACAGATACGCAGTATTTT
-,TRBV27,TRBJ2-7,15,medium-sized,CASSQTTSYSYEQYF,TGTGCCAGCAGCCAGACAACCTCCTACTCCTACGAGCAGTACTTC
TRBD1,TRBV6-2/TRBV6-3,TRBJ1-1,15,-,CASRSGGSGNTEAFF,TGTGCCAGCAGGTCAGGGGGTTCTGGGAACACTGAAGCTTTCTTT
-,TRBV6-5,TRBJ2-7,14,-,CASSSGASSYEQYF,TGTGCCAGCAGTTCCGGGGCTAGCTCCTACGAGCAGTACTTC
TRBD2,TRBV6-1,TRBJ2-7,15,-,CASGGGRGGSYEQYF,TGTGCCAGCGGGGGGGGGCGGGGGGGGTCCTACGAGCAGTACTTC
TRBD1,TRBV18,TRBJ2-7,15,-,CASSRGQGFTYEQYF,TGTGCCAGCTCACGCGGACAGGGTTTCACCTACGAGCAGTACTTC
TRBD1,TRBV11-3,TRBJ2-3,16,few,CASSPGTGLSPDTQYF,TGTGCCAGCAGCCCTGGGACAGGGCTCTCCCCAGATACGCAGTATTTT
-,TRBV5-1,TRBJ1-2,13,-,CASSLTANYGYTF,TGCGCCAGCAGCTTGACAGCTAACTATGGCTACACCTTC
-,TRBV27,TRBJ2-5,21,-,CASSLGSHNPSSPGVRETQYF,TGTGCCAGCAGTTTGGGATCACATAACCCTAGTTCACCTGGGGTAAGAGAGACCCAGTACTTC
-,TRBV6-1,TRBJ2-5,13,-,CASTDHPRGTQYF,TGTGCCAGCACCGACCACCCCCGCGGGACCCAGTACTTC
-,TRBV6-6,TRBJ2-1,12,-,CASSYLNYEQFF,TGTGCCAGCAGTTACCTGAACTACGAGCAGTTCTTC
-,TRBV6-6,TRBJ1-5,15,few,CASSYSWGGNQPQHF,TGTGCCAGCAGTTACTCTTGGGGGGGGAATCAGCCCCAGCATTTT
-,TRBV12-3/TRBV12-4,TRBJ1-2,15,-,CASSTTQGLSYGYTF,TGTGCCAGCAGTACAACACAGGGCCTGAGCTATGGCTACACCTTC
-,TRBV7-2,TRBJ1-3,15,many,CASSLTPGTGNTIYF,TGTGCCAGCAGCTTAACTCCAGGGACTGGAAACACCATATATTTT
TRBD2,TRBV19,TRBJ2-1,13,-,CATGLAGGFEQFF,TGTGCCACCGGACTAGCGGGAGGATTTGAGCAGTTCTTC
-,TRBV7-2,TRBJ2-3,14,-,CASSLFQGTDTQYF,TGTGCCAGCAGCTTATTCCAGGGCACAGATACGCAGTATTTT
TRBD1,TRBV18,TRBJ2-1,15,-,CASSPRQGAGNEQFF,TGTGCCAGCTCACCCCGTCAGGGGGCCGGTAATGAGCAGTTCTTC
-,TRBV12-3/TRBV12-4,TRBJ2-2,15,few,CASSLAGGGTGELFF,TGTGCCAGCAGTTTGGCAGGGGGGGGTACCGGGGAGCTGTTTTTT